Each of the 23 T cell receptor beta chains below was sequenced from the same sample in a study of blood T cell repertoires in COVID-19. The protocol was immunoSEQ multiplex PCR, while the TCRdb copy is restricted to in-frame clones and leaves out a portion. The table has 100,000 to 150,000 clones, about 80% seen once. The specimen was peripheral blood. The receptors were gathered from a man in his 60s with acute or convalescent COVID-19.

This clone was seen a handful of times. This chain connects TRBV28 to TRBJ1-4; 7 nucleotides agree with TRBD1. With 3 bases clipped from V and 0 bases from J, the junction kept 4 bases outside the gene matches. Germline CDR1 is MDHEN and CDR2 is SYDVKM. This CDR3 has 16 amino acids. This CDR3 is CASSLGTDPTNEKLFF. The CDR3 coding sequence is TGTGCCAGCAGTTTGGGGACAGACCCAACTAATGAAAAACTGTTTTTT.

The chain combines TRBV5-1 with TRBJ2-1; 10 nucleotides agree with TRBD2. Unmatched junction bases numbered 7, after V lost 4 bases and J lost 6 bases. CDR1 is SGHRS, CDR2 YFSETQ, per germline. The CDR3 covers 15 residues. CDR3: CASSPLAGASNEQFF. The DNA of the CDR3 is TGCGCCAGCAGCCCGCTAGCGGGAGCCTCCAATGAGCAGTTCTTC.

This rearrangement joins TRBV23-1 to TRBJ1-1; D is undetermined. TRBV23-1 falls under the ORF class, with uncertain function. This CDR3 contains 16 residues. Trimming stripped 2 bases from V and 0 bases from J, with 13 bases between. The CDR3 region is CASSQPHQDLNTEAFF. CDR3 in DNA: TGCGCCAGCAGTCAACCTCACCAAGACTTGAACACTGAAGCTTTCTTT.

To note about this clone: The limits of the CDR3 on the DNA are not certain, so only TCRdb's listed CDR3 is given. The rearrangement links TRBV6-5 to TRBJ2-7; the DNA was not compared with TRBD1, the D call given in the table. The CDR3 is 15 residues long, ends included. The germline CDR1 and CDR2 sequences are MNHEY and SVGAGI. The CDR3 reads CASSTSQGDPYEQYF.

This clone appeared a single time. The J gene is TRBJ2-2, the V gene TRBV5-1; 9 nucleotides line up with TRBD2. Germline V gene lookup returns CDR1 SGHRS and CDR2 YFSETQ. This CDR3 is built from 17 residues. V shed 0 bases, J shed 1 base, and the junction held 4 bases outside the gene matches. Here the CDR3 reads CASSLGGLALNTGELFF. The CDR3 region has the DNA TGCGCCAGCAGCTTGGGGGGACTAGCCCTGAACACCGGGGAGCTGTTTTTT.

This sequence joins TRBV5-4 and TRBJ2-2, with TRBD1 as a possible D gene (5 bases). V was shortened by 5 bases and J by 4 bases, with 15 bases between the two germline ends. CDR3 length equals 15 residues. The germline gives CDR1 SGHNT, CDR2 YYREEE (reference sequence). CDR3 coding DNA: TGTGCCAGCAGTTACGACAGACCATCCACCGGGGAGCTGTTTTTT. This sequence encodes CASSYDRPSTGELFF.

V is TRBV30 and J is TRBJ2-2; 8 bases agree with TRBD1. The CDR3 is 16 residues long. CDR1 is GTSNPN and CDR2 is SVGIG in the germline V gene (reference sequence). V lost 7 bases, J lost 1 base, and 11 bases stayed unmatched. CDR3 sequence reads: CAFWTGYTLNTGELFF. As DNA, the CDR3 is TGTGCCTTCTGGACAGGGTACACGCTGAACACCGGGGAGCTGTTTTTT.

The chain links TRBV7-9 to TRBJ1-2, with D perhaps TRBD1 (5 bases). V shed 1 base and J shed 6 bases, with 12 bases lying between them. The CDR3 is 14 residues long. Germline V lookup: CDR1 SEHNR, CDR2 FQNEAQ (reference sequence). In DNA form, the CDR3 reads TGTGCCAGCAGCTTAGGGACCGGGGGGGATGGCTACACCTTC. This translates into CASSLGTGGDGYTF.

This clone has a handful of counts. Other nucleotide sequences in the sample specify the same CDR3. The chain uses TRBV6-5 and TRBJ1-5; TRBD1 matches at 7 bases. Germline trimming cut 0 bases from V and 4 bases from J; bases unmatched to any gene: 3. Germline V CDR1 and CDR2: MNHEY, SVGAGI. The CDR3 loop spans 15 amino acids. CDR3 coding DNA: TGTGCCAGCAGTTACTCGGCCAGGGGGAATCAGCCCCAGCATTTT. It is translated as CASSYSARGNQPQHF.

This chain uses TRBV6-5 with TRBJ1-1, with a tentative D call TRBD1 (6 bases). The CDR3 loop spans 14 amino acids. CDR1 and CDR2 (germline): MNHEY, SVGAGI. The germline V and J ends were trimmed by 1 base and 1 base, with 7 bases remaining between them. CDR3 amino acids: CASSYLGGNTEAFF. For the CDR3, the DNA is TGTGCCAGCAGTTACTTAGGGGGGAACACTGAAGCTTTCTTT.

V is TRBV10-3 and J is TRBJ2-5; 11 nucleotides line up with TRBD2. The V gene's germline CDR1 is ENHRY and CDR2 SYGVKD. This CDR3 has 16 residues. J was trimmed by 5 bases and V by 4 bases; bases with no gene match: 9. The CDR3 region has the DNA TGTGCCATCAGTGGGGGCTTGGCTAGCGGGAGGGAGACCCAGTACTTC. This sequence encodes CAISGGLASGRETQYF.

The CDR3 nucleotides are TGTGCCAGCCGCTGGGACAGTTCCACCGGGGAGCTGTTTTTT. Protein: CASRWDSSTGELFF. This chain connects TRBV7-9 to TRBJ2-2, with 7 bases fitting TRBD1. The CDR3 length is 14 residues. Germline CDR1 reads SEHNR; CDR2 reads FQNEAQ (reference sequence). V lost 8 bases and J lost 4; bases outside the gene matches: 7.

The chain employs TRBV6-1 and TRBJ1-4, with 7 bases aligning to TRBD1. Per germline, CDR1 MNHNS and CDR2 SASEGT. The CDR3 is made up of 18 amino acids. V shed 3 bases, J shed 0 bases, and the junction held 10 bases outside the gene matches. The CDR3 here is CASSDPATGRATNEKLFF. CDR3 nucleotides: TGTGCCAGCAGTGACCCTGCGACAGGGAGAGCAACTAATGAAAAACTGTTTTTT.

The CDR3, as DNA: TGTGCCTGGAGTGGAGGGCATGGACCCTCATGGCCCCAGCATTTT. As protein: CAWSGGHGPSWPQHF. The chain joins TRBV30 to TRBJ1-5, with D unclear. The CDR3 length is 15 residues. CDR1 is GTSNPN and CDR2 is SVGIG in the germline V gene (reference sequence). Trimming removed 1 base at V and 9 bases at J, with 19 bases between.

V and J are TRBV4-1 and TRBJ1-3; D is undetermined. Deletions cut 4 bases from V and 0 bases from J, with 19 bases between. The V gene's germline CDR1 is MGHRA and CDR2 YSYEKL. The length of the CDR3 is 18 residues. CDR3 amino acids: CASSPVDPTFYSGNTIYF. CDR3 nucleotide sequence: TGCGCCAGCAGCCCGGTCGATCCCACTTTTTACTCTGGAAACACCATATATTTT.

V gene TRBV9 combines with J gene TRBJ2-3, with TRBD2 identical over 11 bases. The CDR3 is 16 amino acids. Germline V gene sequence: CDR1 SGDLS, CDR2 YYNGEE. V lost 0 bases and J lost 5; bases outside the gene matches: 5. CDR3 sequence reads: CASSVGGTSGLDTQYF. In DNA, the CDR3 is TGTGCCAGCAGCGTAGGTGGGACTAGCGGATTAGATACGCAGTATTTT.

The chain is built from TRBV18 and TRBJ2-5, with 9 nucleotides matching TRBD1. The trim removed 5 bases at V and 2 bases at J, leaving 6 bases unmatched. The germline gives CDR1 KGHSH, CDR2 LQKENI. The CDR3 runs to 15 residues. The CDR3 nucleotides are TGTGCCAGCTCAACGGGACAGGGCATTCAAGAGACCCAGTACTTC. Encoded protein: CASSTGQGIQETQYF.

The CDR3 here is CATTASRQGSNQPQHF. CDR3 sequence (DNA): TGTGCCACCACAGCGTCGAGGCAGGGAAGCAATCAGCCCCAGCATTTT. The J gene is TRBJ1-5, the V gene TRBV19; possible D gene TRBD1, 5 bases. The CDR3 consists of 16 residues. V lost 10 bases to trimming and J lost 1 base, with 20 bases between them. In germline, CDR1 is LNHDA, CDR2 SQIVND (reference sequence).

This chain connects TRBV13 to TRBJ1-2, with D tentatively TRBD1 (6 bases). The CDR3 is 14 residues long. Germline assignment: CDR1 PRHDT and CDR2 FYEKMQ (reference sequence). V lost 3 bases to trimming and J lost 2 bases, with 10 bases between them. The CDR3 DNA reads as TGTGCCAGCAGCTTGGGGGGGGCCAACTATGGCTACACCTTC. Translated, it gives CASSLGGANYGYTF.

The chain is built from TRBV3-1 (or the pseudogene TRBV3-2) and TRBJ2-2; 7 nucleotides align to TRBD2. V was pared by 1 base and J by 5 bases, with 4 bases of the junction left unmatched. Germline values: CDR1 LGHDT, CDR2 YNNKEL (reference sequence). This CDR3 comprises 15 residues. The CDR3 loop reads CASSQGWRGTGELFF. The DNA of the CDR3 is TGTGCCAGCAGCCAAGGATGGCGGGGGACCGGGGAGCTGTTTTTT.

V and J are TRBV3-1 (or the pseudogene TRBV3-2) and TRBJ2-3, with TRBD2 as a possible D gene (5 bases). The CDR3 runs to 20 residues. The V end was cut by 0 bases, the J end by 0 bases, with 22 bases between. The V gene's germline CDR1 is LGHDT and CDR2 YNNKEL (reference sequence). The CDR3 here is CASSQDRFRGSERSTDTQYF. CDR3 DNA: TGTGCCAGCAGCCAAGATCGCTTTCGGGGTAGCGAACGTAGCACAGATACGCAGTATTTT.

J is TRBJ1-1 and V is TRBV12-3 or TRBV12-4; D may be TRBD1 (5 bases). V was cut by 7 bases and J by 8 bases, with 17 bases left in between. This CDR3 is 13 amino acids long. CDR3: CASTPGLPREAFF. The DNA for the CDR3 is TGTGCCAGCACCCCGGGACTTCCAAGGGAAGCTTTCTTT.

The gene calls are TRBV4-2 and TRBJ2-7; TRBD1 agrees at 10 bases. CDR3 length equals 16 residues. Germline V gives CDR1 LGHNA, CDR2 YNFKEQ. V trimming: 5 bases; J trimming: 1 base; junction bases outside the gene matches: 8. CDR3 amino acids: CASSNRQGARSYEQYF. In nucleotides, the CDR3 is TGTGCCAGCAGCAACCGACAGGGGGCGCGTTCCTACGAGCAGTACTTC.